This T cell receptor (beta chain) was identified in a study of cytomegalovirus exposure and HLA in healthy donors. Germline V gene lookup returns CDR1 SGHDN and CDR2 FVKESK. This CDR3 has 15 residues. With 2 bases clipped from V and 5 bases from J, the junction kept 9 bases outside the gene matches. Primers included in the PCR were 60 Vbeta and 13 Jbeta primers. Sequencing was performed with immunoSEQ multiplex PCR; in TCRdb, only in-frame clones are kept and a portion is missing. The sample lists some 160,000 clones, roughly 65% seen once, with about 4.5% in the top ten. The chain employs TRBV14 and TRBJ2-7, with 7 bases fitting TRBD1. The sample comprised PBMCs. The receptor was isolated from a man between 60 and 70 years old in good health and CMV-seronegative. CDR3 DNA sequence: TGTGCCAGCAGCCAATTTTTCAAGGGGGCCCACGAGCAGTACTTC. Translated: CASSQFFKGAHEQYF. Using reference TRBV14 and TRBJ2-7 for the parts outside the CDR3, the full variable domain is EAGVTQFPSHSVIEKGQTVTLRCDPISGHDNLYWYRRVMGKEIKFLLHFVKESKQDESGMPNNRFLAERTGGTYSTLKVQPAELEDSGVYFCASSQFFKGAHEQYFGPGTRLTVT.